The following is a TCR beta chain sequence with its context. This sample was included in a study of blood T cell repertoires in COVID-19. Study background: The study drew acute and convalescent COVID-19 samples from the United States, Italy and Spain.

Source study methods: Cell counts per sample came from amplifying reference gene primers. The table came from immunoSEQ multiplex PCR; TCRdb's copy has only in-frame clones and leaves some out. That table supplies the V and J calls and clone size; D and trimming were determined from the DNA. The data show 150,000 to 200,000 clones, about 83% seen once. Germline loops: CDR1 GTSNPN, CDR2 SVGIG (reference sequence). This CDR3 comprises 16 residues. V lost 2 bases and J lost 7; bases outside the gene matches: 10. The sequencing input was peripheral blood. This TCR was recovered from a woman in her 70s with COVID-19, enrolled during active disease. This chain links TRBV30 with TRBJ2-1; TRBD2 matches 11 bases. The CDR3 DNA sequence: TGTGCCTGGAGTCGAGACCTAGCGGGGGGTAGGAATGAGCAGTTCTTC. Translating gives CAWSRDLAGGRNEQFF.